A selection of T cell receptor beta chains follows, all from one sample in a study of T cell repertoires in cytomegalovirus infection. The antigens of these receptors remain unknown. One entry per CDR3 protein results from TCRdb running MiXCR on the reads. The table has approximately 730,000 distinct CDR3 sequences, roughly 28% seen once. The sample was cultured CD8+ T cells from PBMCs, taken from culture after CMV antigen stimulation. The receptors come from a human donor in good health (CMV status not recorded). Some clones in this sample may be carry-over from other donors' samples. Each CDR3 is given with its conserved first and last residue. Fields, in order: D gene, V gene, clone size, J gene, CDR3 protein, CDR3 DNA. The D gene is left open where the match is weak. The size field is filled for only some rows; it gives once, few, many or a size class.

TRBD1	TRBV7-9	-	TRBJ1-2	CASSSRAGQGINYGYTF	TGTGCCAGCAGCTCCCGGGCGGGACAGGGAATTAACTATGGCTACACCTTC
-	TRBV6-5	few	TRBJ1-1	CASTLSQGADTEAFF	TGTGCCAGCACCCTATCGCAGGGAGCGGACACTGAAGCTTTCTTT
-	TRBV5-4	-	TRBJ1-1	CASSYYGVWTEAFF	TGTGCCAGCAGTTACTACGGCGTATGGACTGAAGCTTTCTTT
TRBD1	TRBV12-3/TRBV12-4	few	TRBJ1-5	CASSLGDSPNQPQHF	TGTGCCAGCAGTTTGGGGGACAGCCCCAATCAGCCCCAGCATTTT
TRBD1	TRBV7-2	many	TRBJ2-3	CASSLGDRGWTDTQYF	TGTGCCAGCAGCTTAGGGGACAGGGGATGGACAGATACGCAGTATTTT
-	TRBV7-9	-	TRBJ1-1	CASSASNGAEAFF	TGTGCCAGCAGCGCCTCCAATGGGGCTGAAGCTTTCTTT
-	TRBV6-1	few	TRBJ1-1	CASSLAGKDTEAFF	TGTGCCAGCAGCTTGGCAGGGAAGGACACTGAAGCTTTCTTT
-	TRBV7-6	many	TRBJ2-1	CASSSLGGEQFF	TGTGCCAGCAGCTCACTCGGGGGTGAGCAGTTCTTC
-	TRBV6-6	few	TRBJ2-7	CASRGAAYEQYF	TGTGCCAGCAGGGGGGCAGCCTACGAGCAGTACTTC
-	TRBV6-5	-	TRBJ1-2	CASSYKQGESPNYGYTF	TGTGCCAGCAGTTACAAGCAGGGAGAGTCCCCTAACTATGGCTACACCTTC
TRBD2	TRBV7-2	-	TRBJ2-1	CASSHPPSGGANEQFF	TGTGCCAGCAGCCACCCCCCTAGCGGGGGGGCCAATGAGCAGTTCTTC
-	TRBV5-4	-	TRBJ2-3	CASSSTFISTDTQYF	TGTGCCAGCAGCTCCACATTTATAAGCACAGATACGCAGTATTTT
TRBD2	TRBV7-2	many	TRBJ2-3	CASMSGGPADTQYF	TGTGCCAGCATGAGCGGGGGGCCGGCAGATACGCAGTATTTT
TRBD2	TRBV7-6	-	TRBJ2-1	CASSNLAGELGNEQFF	TGTGCCAGCAGCAATTTAGCGGGGGAGTTAGGGAATGAGCAGTTCTTC
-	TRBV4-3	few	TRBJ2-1	CASSAHGGGNEQFF	TGCGCCAGCAGCGCCCACGGGGGCGGTAATGAGCAGTTCTTC
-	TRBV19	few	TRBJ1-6	CASSIEAGLTPLHF	TGTGCCAGTAGTATAGAGGCAGGGTTAACACCCCTCCACTTT
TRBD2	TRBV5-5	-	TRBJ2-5	CASSLFASGGPGEETQYF	TGTGCCAGCAGCTTATTCGCTAGCGGGGGGCCGGGAGAAGAGACCCAGTACTTC
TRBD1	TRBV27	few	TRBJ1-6	CASSPGTVSPLHF	TGTGCCAGCAGTCCTGGGACAGTTTCACCCCTCCACTTT
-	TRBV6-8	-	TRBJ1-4	CASRFGGFGEKLFF	TGTGCCAGCAGATTCGGGGGGTTCGGTGAAAAACTGTTTTTT
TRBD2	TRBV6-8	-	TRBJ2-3	CASSYSPGLARTDTQYF	TGTGCCAGCAGTTACTCCCCCGGACTAGCGAGGACAGATACGCAGTATTTT
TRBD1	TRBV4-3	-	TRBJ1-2	CASSPATGGGYGYTF	TGCGCCAGCAGCCCAGCGACAGGGGGAGGTTATGGCTACACCTTC
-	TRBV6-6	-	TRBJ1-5	CASRAGHSNQPQHF	TGTGCCAGCAGGGCGGGCCATAGCAATCAGCCCCAGCATTTT
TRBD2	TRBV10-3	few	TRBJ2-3	CAISELAGTTSDTQYF	TGTGCCATCAGTGAGTTGGCCGGGACTACCTCAGATACGCAGTATTTT
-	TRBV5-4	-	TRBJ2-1	CASSYTVGNEQFF	TGTGCCAGCAGCTACACCGTGGGCAATGAGCAGTTCTTC
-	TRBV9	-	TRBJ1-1	CASSVVWENTEAFF	TGTGCCAGCAGCGTAGTATGGGAGAACACTGAAGCTTTCTTT
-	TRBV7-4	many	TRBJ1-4	CASSPSRLDNEKLFF	TGTGCCAGCAGCCCTTCCCGACTGGATAATGAAAAACTGTTTTTT
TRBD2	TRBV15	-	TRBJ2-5	CATTGLAGYQETQYF	TGTGCCACCACGGGGCTAGCGGGGTACCAAGAGACCCAGTACTTC
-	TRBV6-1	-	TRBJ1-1	CASLGAWEGTEAFF	TGTGCCAGTTTGGGGGCCTGGGAAGGAACTGAAGCTTTCTTT
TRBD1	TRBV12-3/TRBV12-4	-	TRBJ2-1	CASRRGQGRLNEQFF	TGTGCCAGCAGGCGGGGACAGGGGCGTCTCAATGAGCAGTTCTTC
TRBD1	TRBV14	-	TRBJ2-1	CASGWTGASYNEQFF	TGTGCCAGCGGCTGGACAGGGGCCTCCTACAATGAGCAGTTCTTC
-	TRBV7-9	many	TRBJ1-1	CASSPSKGVAFF	TGTGCCAGCAGCCCATCTAAGGGGGTAGCTTTCTTT
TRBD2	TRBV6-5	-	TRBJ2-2	CASSPKELAGANGELFF	TGTGCCAGCAGCCCCAAGGAACTAGCGGGGGCGAACGGGGAGCTGTTTTTT